Listed below are T cell receptor beta chains from one sample, sequenced in a study of shared clonotypes between healthy human individuals. Some clones are missing from TCRdb's copy, which holds only in-frame ones; the method was immunoSEQ multiplex PCR. The profile shows about 2.2 million clones, around 93% of them singletons. Sample: naive CD8+ T cells from PBMCs. The receptors come from a man between 18 and 35 years old in good health. Some clones in this sample may be carry-over from other donors' samples. The CDR3 runs from the conserved cysteine through the conserved F or W. A D gene is named only where the DNA matches it firmly. Clone size is shown for a subset of rows, as once, few, many or a class of expanded clone.

>.|.|TRBJ2-5|TRBV13
CASSFLVSAQETQYF
TGTGCCAGCAGCTTCCTCGTTTCTGCGCAAGAGACCCAGTACTTC
>.|.|TRBJ2-7|TRBV5-6
CASSFGQSEQYF
TGTGCCAGCAGCTTCGGACAATCCGAGCAGTACTTC
>.|TRBD1|TRBJ1-1|TRBV4-2
CASSLGQSHILNTEAFF
TGTGCCAGCAGCCTGGGACAGTCCCACATCCTGAACACTGAAGCTTTCTTT
>.|.|TRBJ1-5|TRBV6-5
CASSYSIAGAAQPQHF
TGTGCCAGCAGTTACTCGATTGCCGGGGCCGCTCAGCCCCAGCATTTT
>.|.|TRBJ1-1|TRBV27
CASSPHRGAGTEAFF
TGTGCCAGCAGTCCGCATAGGGGGGCCGGGACTGAAGCTTTCTTT
>.|.|TRBJ1-2|TRBV27
CASSSIMPDPGYGYTF
TGTGCCAGCAGTTCCATCATGCCTGACCCAGGCTATGGCTACACCTTC
>.|.|TRBJ1-2|TRBV29-1
CSVEAGIPFYGYTF
TGCAGCGTTGAGGCTGGCATTCCTTTCTATGGCTACACCTTC
>.|TRBD2|TRBJ2-1|TRBV10-3
CAISPGTSGRIAYNEQFF
TGTGCCATCAGCCCCGGGACTAGCGGGAGGATCGCCTACAATGAGCAGTTCTTC
>.|TRBD1|TRBJ1-2|TRBV27
CASSLSWADRDLSTF
TGTGCCAGCAGTTTATCTTGGGCGGACAGGGATCTTAGCACCTTC
>few|TRBD1|TRBJ1-1|TRBV7-9
CASSPTRDRGETEAFF
TGTGCCAGCAGCCCCACACGCGACAGGGGTGAGACTGAAGCTTTCTTT